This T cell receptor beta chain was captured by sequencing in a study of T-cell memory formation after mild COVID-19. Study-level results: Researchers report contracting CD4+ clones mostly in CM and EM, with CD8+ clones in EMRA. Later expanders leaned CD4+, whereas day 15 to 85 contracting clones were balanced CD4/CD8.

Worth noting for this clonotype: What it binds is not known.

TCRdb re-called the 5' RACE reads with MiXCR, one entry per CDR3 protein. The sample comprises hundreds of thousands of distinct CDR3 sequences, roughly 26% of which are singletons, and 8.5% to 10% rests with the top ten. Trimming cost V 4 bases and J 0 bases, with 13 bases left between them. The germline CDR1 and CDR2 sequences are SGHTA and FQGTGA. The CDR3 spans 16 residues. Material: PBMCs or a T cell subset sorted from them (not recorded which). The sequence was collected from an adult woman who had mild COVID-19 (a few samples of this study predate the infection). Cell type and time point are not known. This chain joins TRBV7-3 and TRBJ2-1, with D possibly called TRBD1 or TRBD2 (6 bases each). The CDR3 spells CASSSRGVSSYNEQFF. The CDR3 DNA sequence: TGTGCCAGCAGCTCTAGGGGGGTTAGCTCCTACAATGAGCAGTTCTTC.